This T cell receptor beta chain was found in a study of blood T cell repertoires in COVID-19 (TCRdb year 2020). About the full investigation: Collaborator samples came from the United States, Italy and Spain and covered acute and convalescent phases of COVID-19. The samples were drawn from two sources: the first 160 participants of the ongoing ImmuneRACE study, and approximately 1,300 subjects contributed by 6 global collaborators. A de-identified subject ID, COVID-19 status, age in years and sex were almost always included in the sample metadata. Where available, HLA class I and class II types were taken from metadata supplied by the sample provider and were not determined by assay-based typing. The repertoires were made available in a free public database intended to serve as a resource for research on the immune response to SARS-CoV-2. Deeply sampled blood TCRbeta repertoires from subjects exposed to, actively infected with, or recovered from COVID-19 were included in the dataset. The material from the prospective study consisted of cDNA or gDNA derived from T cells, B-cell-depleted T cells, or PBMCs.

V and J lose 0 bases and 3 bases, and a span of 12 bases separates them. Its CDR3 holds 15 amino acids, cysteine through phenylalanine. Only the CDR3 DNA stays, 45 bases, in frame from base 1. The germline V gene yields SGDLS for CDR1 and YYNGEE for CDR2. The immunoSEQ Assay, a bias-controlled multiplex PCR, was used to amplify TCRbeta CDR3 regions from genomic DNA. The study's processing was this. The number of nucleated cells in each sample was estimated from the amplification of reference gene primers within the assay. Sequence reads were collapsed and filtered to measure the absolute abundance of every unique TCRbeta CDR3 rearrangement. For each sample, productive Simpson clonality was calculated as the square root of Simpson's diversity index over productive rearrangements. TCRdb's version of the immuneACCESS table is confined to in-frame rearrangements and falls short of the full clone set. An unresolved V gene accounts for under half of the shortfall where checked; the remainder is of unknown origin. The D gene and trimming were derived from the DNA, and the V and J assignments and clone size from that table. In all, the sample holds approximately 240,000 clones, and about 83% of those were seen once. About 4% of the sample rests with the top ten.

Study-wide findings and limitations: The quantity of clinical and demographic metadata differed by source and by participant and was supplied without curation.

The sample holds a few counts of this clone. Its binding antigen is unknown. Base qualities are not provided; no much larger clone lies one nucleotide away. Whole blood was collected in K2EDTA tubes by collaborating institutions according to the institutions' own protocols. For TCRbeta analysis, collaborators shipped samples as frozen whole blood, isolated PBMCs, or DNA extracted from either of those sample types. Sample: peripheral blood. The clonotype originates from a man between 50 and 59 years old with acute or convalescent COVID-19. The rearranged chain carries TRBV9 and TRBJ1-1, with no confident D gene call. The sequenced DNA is TGTGCCAGCAGCGTAGTCCCAACCGGGGACACTGAAGCTTTCTTT. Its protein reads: CASSVVPTGDTEAFF.